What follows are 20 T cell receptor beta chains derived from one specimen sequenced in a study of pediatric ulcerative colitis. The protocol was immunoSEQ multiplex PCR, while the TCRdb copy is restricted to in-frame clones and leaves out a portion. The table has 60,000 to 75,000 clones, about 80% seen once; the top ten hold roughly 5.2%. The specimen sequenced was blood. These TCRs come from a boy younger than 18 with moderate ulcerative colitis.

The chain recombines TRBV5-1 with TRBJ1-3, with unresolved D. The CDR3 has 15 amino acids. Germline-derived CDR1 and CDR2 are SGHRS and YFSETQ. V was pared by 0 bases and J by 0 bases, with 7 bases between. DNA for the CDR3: TGCGCCAGCAGCTTGGAACTAGGCTCTGGAAACACCATATATTTT. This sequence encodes CASSLELGSGNTIYF.

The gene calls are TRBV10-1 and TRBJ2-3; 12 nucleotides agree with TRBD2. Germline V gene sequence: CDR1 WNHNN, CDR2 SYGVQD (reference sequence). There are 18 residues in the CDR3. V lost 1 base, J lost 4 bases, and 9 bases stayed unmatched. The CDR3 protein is CASSECSSGRANPDTQYF. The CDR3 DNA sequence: TGCGCCAGCAGTGAGTGCTCTAGCGGGAGGGCCAACCCAGATACGCAGTATTTT.

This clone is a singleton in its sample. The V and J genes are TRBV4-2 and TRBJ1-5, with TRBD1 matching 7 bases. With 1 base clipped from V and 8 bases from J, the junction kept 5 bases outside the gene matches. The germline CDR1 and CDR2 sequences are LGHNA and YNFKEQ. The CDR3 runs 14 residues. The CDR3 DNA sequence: TGTGCCAGCAGCCAAGGGACAGGTAGAGAGCCCCAGCATTTT. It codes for CASSQGTGREPQHF.

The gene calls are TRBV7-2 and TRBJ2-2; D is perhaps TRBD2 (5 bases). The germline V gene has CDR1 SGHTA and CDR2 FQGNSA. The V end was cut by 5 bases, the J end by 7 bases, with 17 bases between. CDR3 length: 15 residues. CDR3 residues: CASSATRSDRGELFF. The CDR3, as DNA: TGTGCCAGCAGCGCGACGCGTAGCGATCGCGGGGAGCTGTTTTTT.

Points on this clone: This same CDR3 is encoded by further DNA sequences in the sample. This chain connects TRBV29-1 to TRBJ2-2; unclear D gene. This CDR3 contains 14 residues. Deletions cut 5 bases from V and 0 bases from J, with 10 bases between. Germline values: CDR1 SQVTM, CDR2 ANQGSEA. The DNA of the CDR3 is TGCAGCGTTCCTGGGCATTCGAACACCGGGGAGCTGTTTTTT. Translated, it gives CSVPGHSNTGELFF.

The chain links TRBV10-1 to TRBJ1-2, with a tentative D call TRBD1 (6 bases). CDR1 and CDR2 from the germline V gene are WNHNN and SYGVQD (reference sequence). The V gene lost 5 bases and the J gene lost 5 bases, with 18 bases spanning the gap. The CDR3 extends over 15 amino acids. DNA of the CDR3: TGCGCCAGCAGTCCTCAACCTGACAGGAGATATGGCTACACCTTC. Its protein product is CASSPQPDRRYGYTF.

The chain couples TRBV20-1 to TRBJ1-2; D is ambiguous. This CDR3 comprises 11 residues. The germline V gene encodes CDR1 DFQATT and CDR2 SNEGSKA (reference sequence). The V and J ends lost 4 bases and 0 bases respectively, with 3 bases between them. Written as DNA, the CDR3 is TGCAGTGCTAAGTCTAACTATGGCTACACCTTC. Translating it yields CSAKSNYGYTF.

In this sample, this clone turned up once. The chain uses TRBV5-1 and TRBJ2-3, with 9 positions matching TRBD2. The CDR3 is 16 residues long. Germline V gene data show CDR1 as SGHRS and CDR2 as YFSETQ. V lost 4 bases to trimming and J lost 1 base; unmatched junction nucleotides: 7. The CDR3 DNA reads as TGCGCCAGCAGCCTGTCTAGCGGGGTACGCACAGATACGCAGTATTTT. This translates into CASSLSSGVRTDTQYF.

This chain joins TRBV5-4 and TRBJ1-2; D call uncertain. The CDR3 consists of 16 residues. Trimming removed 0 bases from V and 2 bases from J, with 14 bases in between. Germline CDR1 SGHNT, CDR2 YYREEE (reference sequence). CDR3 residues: CASSLAQNSRNYGYTF. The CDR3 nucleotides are TGTGCCAGCAGCTTGGCCCAGAACTCTCGAAACTATGGCTACACCTTC. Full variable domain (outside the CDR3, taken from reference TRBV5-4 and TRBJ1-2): ETGVTQSPTHLIKTRGQQVTLRCSSQSGHNTVSWYQQALGQGPQFIFQYYREEENGRGNFPPRFSGLQFPNYSSELNVNALELDDSALYLCASSLAQNSRNYGYTFGSGTRLTVV.

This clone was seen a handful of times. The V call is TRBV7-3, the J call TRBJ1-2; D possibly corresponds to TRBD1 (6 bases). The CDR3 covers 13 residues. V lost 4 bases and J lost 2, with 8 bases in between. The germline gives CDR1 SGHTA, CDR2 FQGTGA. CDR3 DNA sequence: TGTGCCAGCAGCTCTCAGGGGAACTATGGCTACACCTTC. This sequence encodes CASSSQGNYGYTF.

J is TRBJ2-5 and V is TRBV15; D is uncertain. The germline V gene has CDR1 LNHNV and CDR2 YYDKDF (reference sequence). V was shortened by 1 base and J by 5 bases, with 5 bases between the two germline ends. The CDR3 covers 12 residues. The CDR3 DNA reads TGTGCCACCAGCAGAGCGGCGGAGACCCAGTACTTC. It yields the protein CATSRAAETQYF.

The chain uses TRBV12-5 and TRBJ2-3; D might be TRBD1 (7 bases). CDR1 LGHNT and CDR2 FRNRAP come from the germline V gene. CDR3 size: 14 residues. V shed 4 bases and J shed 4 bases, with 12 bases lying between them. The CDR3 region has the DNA TGTGCTAGTGGTTGGGGCAGGGGGGCAGATACGCAGTATTTT. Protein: CASGWGRGADTQYF.

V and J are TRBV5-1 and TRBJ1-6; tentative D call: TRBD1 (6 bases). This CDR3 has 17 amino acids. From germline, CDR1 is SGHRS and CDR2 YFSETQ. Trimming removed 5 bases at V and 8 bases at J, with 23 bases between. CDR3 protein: CASSYSTRDTAYSPLHF. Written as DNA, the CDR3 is TGCGCCAGCAGTTATTCCACTCGGGACACGGCATATTCACCCCTCCACTTT.

The DNA for the CDR3 is TGTGCCAGCACCCCTCGACAGGGAAGGACAGATACGCAGTATTTT. It specifies CASTPRQGRTDTQYF. This sequence joins TRBV7-2 and TRBJ2-3, with 7 nucleotides matching TRBD1. The CDR3 runs 15 residues. With 7 bases clipped from V and 3 bases from J, the junction kept 10 bases outside the gene matches. CDR1 is SGHTA and CDR2 is FQGNSA in the germline V gene.

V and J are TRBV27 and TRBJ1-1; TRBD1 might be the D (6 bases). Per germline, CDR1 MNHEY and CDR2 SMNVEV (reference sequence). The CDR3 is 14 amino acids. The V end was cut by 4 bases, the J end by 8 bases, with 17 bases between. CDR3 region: CASSSRDTITEAFF. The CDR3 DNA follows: TGTGCCAGCAGTTCACGGGACACAATCACCGAAGCTTTCTTT.

CDR3 coding DNA: TGTGCCAGCAGCCCCGGACAGGCGGCCTACGAGCAGTACTTC. As protein: CASSPGQAAYEQYF. The rearrangement joins TRBV14 to TRBJ2-7, with 7 bases lining up with TRBD1. The length of the CDR3 is 14 residues. V was pared by 4 bases and J by 2 bases, with 5 bases of the junction left unmatched. The V gene's germline CDR1 is SGHDN and CDR2 FVKESK.

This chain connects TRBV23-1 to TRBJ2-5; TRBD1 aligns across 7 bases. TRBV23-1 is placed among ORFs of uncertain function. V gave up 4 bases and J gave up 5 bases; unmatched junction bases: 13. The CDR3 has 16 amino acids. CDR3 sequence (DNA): TGCGCCAGCAGTCCTACCGGGACAGCCCTTGTCGAGACCCAGTACTTC. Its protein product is CASSPTGTALVETQYF.

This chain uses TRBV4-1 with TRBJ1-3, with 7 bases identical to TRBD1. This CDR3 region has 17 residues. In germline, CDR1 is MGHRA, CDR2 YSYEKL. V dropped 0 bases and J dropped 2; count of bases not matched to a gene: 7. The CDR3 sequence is CASSQDLPTGAGNTIYF. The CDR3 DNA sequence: TGCGCCAGCAGCCAAGATCTACCTACAGGGGCTGGAAACACCATATATTTT.

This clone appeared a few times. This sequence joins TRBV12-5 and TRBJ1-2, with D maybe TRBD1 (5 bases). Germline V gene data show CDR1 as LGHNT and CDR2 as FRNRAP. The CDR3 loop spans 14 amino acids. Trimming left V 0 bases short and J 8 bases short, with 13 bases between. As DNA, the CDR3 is TGTGCTAGTGGTTTGGTAGAGGGAGGGGAAGGCTACACCTTC. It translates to CASGLVEGGEGYTF. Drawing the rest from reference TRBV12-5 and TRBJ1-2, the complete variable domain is DARVTQTPRHKVTEMGQEVTMRCQPILGHNTVFWYRQTMMQGLELLAYFRNRAPLDDSGMPKDRFSAEMPDATLATLKIQPSEPRDSAVYFCASGLVEGGEGYTFGSGTRLTVV.

The CDR3 loop is CASSERLAVDEQYF. The CDR3 DNA reads TGTGCCAGCAGTGAAAGGCTAGCCGTCGACGAGCAGTACTTC. The gene calls are TRBV6-1 and TRBJ2-7; tentatively, D is TRBD2 (5 bases). V was clipped by 2 bases and J by 5 bases, with 13 bases between them. The CDR3 is made up of 14 amino acids. Germline loops: CDR1 MNHNS, CDR2 SASEGT.